This entry lists 26 T cell receptor beta chains sequenced from one sample in a study of PD-1 blockade in mismatch repair-deficient tumors. Here immunoSEQ multiplex PCR was the method, and the copy in TCRdb shows in-frame clones only, minus some. The sample includes 25,000 to 30,000 clones, roughly 80% of them seen just once. Material: PBMCs, obtained before pembrolizumab treatment. The source of these receptors is an adult with mismatch repair-deficient cancer.

This clone was found a few times. The rearrangement uses TRBV5-1 and TRBJ1-6; D is ambiguous. Between the trimmed V and J ends, which lost 0 bases and 7 bases, there was a span of 8 bases. The CDR3 runs 14 residues. The germline V gene encodes CDR1 SGHRS and CDR2 YFSETQ. Written as DNA, the CDR3 is TGCGCCAGCAGCTTGGGTGGGCCCAATTCACCCCTCCACTTT. This codes for CASSLGGPNSPLHF.

The chain couples TRBV7-3 to TRBJ2-3, with 10 positions matching TRBD1. The germline gives CDR1 SGHTA, CDR2 FQGTGA. Unmatched junction bases numbered 3, after V lost 5 bases and J lost 4 bases. The CDR3 is 14 amino acids. CDR3 nucleotide sequence: TGTGCCAGCAGCCGGGACAGGGGACCAGATACGCAGTATTTT. Amino acid sequence: CASSRDRGPDTQYF.

This clone turned up a few times. V and J are TRBV10-3 and TRBJ2-7; D may be TRBD1 (6 bases). The ends were cut back, 3 bases at V and 0 bases at J, with 12 bases in the middle. The CDR3 runs 15 residues. Germline V gene sequence: CDR1 ENHRY, CDR2 SYGVKD. Here the CDR3 DNA reads TGTGCCATCAGTGAACGAGGGGGTTACTCCTACGAGCAGTACTTC. Its protein product is CAISERGGYSYEQYF.

The rearrangement joins TRBV18 to TRBJ2-3; D is possibly TRBD2 (5 bases). The V gene lost 4 bases and the J gene lost 2 bases, with 19 bases spanning the gap. The CDR3 is 17 amino acids. Germline V gene lookup returns CDR1 KGHSH and CDR2 LQKENI. CDR3 DNA: TGTGCCAGCTCACGAAATCAAAGAGCGGCCTCCACAGATACGCAGTATTTT. The encoded protein is CASSRNQRAASTDTQYF.

The chain has TRBV4-1 and TRBJ2-3, with 9 bases fitting TRBD2. Germline V gene lookup returns CDR1 MGHRA and CDR2 YSYEKL. Trimming removed 9 bases from V and 2 bases from J; junction bases left unmatched: 9. This CDR3 spans 15 amino acids. CDR3 region: CASSTGTSITDTQYF. CDR3 DNA sequence: TGCGCCAGTAGTACCGGGACTAGCATCACAGATACGCAGTATTTT.

The chain employs TRBV28 and TRBJ1-4; a possible D gene is TRBD1 (5 bases). V lost 6 bases and J lost 0, with 11 bases in between. Germline CDR1 and CDR2: MDHEN and SYDVKM. This CDR3 is 15 amino acids long. In DNA, the CDR3 is TGTGCCAGCAGGGGGGGTCCCCCAACTAATGAAAAACTGTTTTTT. Protein sequence: CASRGGPPTNEKLFF.

V is TRBV23-1 and J is TRBJ2-7, with 10 bases that match TRBD1. TRBV23-1 is filed as an ORF, its function uncertain. V lost 0 bases to trimming and J lost 3 bases; unmatched junction nucleotides: 5. The CDR3 contains 16 residues. Written as DNA, the CDR3 is TGCGCCAGCAGTCAATCGAGGACAGGGGGTCGCTACGAGCAGTACTTC. It translates to CASSQSRTGGRYEQYF.

This rearrangement joins TRBV28 to TRBJ2-1; TRBD1 aligns across 9 bases. The CDR3 is made up of 15 amino acids. In germline, CDR1 is MDHEN, CDR2 SYDVKM. V lost 6 bases, J lost 6 bases, and 9 bases stayed unmatched. The CDR3 spells CASRTWTGDTNEQFF. Here the CDR3 DNA reads TGTGCCAGCAGGACGTGGACAGGGGACACCAATGAGCAGTTCTTC.

The chain has TRBV7-3 and TRBJ2-2, with 8 bases that match TRBD1. This CDR3 contains 14 residues. Germline trimming cut 2 bases from V and 6 bases from J; bases unmatched to any gene: 2. The V gene's germline CDR1 is SGHTA and CDR2 FQGTGA. The CDR3 sequence is CASSLDRGAGELFF. The CDR3 DNA reads as TGTGCCAGCAGCTTAGACAGGGGTGCCGGGGAGCTGTTTTTT.

Only one count was recorded for this clone. CDR3 sequence (DNA): TGTGCCAGCAGCCCAAGGGACAGGGGGAATGAAAAACTGTTTTTT. It translates to CASSPRDRGNEKLFF. The V call is TRBV28, the J call TRBJ1-4; 11 positions match TRBD1. This CDR3 comprises 15 residues. The J segment lost 5 bases and the V segment lost 6 bases, leaving 5 bases of the junction unmatched. CDR1 and CDR2 (germline): MDHEN, SYDVKM.

The V call is TRBV28, the J call TRBJ2-3, with D perhaps TRBD1 (5 bases). CDR1 is MDHEN, CDR2 SYDVKM, per germline. Trimming removed 7 bases from V and 2 bases from J, with 13 bases in between. The CDR3 is 14 amino acids. CDR3 sequence (DNA): TGTGCCAGCAAGCTCGTAGGGGACACAGATACGCAGTATTTT. It specifies CASKLVGDTDTQYF.

In its sample, this clone was seen a few times. The CDR3 nucleotides are TGTGCCAGCAGCTTAGGGACAGGGGGCTATCGAGATGGCTACACCTTC. This codes for CASSLGTGGYRDGYTF. The chain links TRBV11-3 to TRBJ1-2; TRBD1 aligns across 11 bases. Germline V lookup: CDR1 SGHNT, CDR2 YENEEA. The CDR3 extends over 16 amino acids. The junction had 7 bases not matched to a gene; V was cut back by 1 base and J by 6 bases. The full variable domain, its missing parts supplied by reference TRBV11-3 and TRBJ1-2, is EAGVVQSPRYKIIEKKQPVAFWCNPISGHNTLYWYLQNLGQGPELLIRYENEEAVDDSQLPKDRFSAERLKGVDSTLKIQPAELGDSAVYLCASSLGTGGYRDGYTFGSGTRLTVV.

V and J are TRBV4-2 and TRBJ2-1, with 8 bases matching TRBD2. CDR1 is LGHNA, CDR2 YNFKEQ, per germline. CDR3 length: 18 residues. J gave up 7 bases and V 4 bases, and 18 bases lay outside the gene matches. The CDR3 sequence is CASSPGLASTPLGNEQFF. As DNA, the CDR3 is TGTGCCAGCAGCCCCGGACTAGCCTCTACTCCTTTGGGAAATGAGCAGTTCTTC.

This sequence joins TRBV30 and TRBJ2-7; TRBD2 matches 12 bases. CDR1 and CDR2 (germline): GTSNPN, SVGIG (reference sequence). Trimming cost V 3 bases and J 3 bases; bases outside gene matches: 21. This CDR3 is built from 20 residues. The CDR3 is CAWSGNGLAGLGGSYYEQYF. The CDR3 nucleotides read TGTGCCTGGAGCGGGAACGGACTAGCGGGATTGGGTGGGTCATACTACGAGCAGTACTTC.

This clone has only one observation. The chain joins TRBV9 to TRBJ2-5, with 9 bases matching TRBD2. CDR1 SGDLS and CDR2 YYNGEE come from the germline V gene. This CDR3 contains 16 residues. The ends lost 0 bases at V and 5 bases at J; junction bases unmatched: 8. Written as DNA, the CDR3 is TGTGCCAGCAGCGTAGGAATAGCGGGAGTCGGGGAGACCCAGTACTTC. Translated, it gives CASSVGIAGVGETQYF.

V usage is TRBV11-2 and J usage is TRBJ2-5; TRBD1 matches 7 bases. The V and J ends lost 4 bases and 1 base, in that order; junction bases with no gene match: 3. Germline V gene sequence: CDR1 SGHAT, CDR2 FQNNGV. The CDR3 is made up of 14 amino acids. Here the CDR3 reads CASSSTGVQETQYF. In nucleotides, the CDR3 is TGTGCCAGCAGCTCTACAGGGGTCCAAGAGACCCAGTACTTC.

The chain recombines TRBV21-1 with TRBJ2-1; the DNA was not compared with TRBD2, the D call given in the table. TRBV21-1 is given as a pseudogene. CDR3 length: 21 residues. Here the CDR3 reads CASSRRGILLAGGPTYNEQFF. The CDR3, as DNA: TGTGCCAGCAGCAGGCGGGGGATATTGCTAGCGGGAGGGCCCACCTACAATGAGCAGTTCTTC.

The V and J genes are TRBV30 and TRBJ2-7; 10 nucleotides match TRBD2. The length of the CDR3 is 14 residues. Germline CDR1 and CDR2: GTSNPN and SVGIG (reference sequence). V was clipped by 0 bases and J by 4 bases; unmatched bases: 3. The CDR3, as DNA: TGTGCCTGGAGTGTCCTAGCGGGAGTATACGAGCAGTACTTC. It specifies CAWSVLAGVYEQYF.

This chain uses TRBV27 with TRBJ2-2; TRBD2 agrees at 8 bases. The V and J ends lost 6 bases and 0 bases, in that order; junction bases with no gene match: 6. Per the germline V gene, CDR1 is MNHEY and CDR2 is SMNVEV (reference sequence). CDR3 length: 16 residues. The DNA for the CDR3 is TGTGCCAGCAGGCCGAATAGCGGGACGAACACCGGGGAGCTGTTTTTT. This translates into CASRPNSGTNTGELFF.

V is TRBV19 and J is TRBJ2-7, with 8 positions matching TRBD2. Per the germline V gene, CDR1 is LNHDA and CDR2 is SQIVND (reference sequence). The V and J ends lost 7 bases and 4 bases, in that order; junction bases with no gene match: 9. CDR3 length: 14 amino acids. In DNA form, the CDR3 reads TGTGCCAGTAACTTCCGCGGGGGGAAGTACGAGCAGTACTTC. Amino acid sequence: CASNFRGGKYEQYF.

The V gene is TRBV10-1, the J gene TRBJ1-4; D is perhaps TRBD1 (5 bases). This CDR3 has 15 residues. Deletions cut 8 bases from V and 9 bases from J, with 22 bases between. Germline V CDR1 and CDR2: WNHNN, SYGVQD (reference sequence). CDR3 DNA sequence: TGCGCCAGCCCCCTCTGGGAAAAGACAGTTAAAAAACTGTTTTTT. This gives the protein CASPLWEKTVKKLFF.

The V gene is TRBV6-4, the J gene TRBJ2-1; 9 bases fit TRBD1. The length of the CDR3 is 13 residues. The germline V gene encodes CDR1 MRHNA and CDR2 SNTAGT. Trimming at V came to 6 bases and at J to 6 bases, leaving 3 bases not matched to a gene. The CDR3 loop reads CASSVDRGNEQFF. CDR3 nucleotide sequence: TGTGCCAGCAGCGTGGACAGGGGCAATGAGCAGTTCTTC.

The V gene is TRBV7-8, the J gene TRBJ2-7, with a tentative D call TRBD1 (5 bases). The ends were cut back, 3 bases at V and 2 bases at J, with 14 bases in the middle. CDR1 SGHVS and CDR2 FQNEAQ come from the germline V gene. The CDR3 length is 15 residues. The CDR3 DNA reads TGTGCCAGCAGCTTCCCATCGCAGGGAACCTACGAGCAGTACTTC. Its protein is CASSFPSQGTYEQYF.

V and J are TRBV4-1 and TRBJ2-7, with 8 bases lining up with TRBD1. J lost 1 base, V lost 1 base, and 0 bases had no gene match. Germline V CDR1 and CDR2: MGHRA, YSYEKL. This CDR3 comprises 14 residues. CDR3 sequence reads: CASSQGQGSYEQYF. The CDR3 DNA reads as TGCGCCAGCAGCCAAGGACAGGGGTCCTACGAGCAGTACTTC.

This clone was detected only once. J is TRBJ2-1 and V is TRBV18, with a tentative D call TRBD2 (6 bases). This CDR3 has 17 amino acids. V was shortened by 6 bases and J by 3 bases, with 21 bases between the two germline ends. Germline loops: CDR1 KGHSH, CDR2 LQKENI. Written as DNA, the CDR3 is TGTGCCAGCTCCCCCCCGGGACTTCCTGGGAGCTACAATGAGCAGTTCTTC. As protein: CASSPPGLPGSYNEQFF.

The rearrangement joins TRBV28 to TRBJ2-1; a possible D gene is TRBD1 (5 bases). Trimming left V 0 bases short and J 3 bases short, with 9 bases between. From germline, CDR1 is MDHEN and CDR2 SYDVKM. The CDR3 totals 15 residues. CDR3 residues: CASSLWDTYYNEQFF. CDR3 bases: TGTGCCAGCAGTTTATGGGACACCTACTACAATGAGCAGTTCTTC.